This T cell receptor (beta chain) was profiled in a study of cytomegalovirus exposure and HLA in healthy donors (dated by TCRdb to the late 2010s). Some background on the complete study: An earlier analysis of some 600 of the donors reported 250 to 300 Gb of sequence data and roughly 120 million unique TCR beta sequences obtained from 150 million to 200 million T cells. Donor age, sex, ethnicity and CMV serostatus were compiled alongside the repertoire data. A later genetic analysis used genome-wide SNP genotypes for about three fifths of the 666 donors, treating that subset as a discovery cohort. Along with the roughly 700-subject first cohort, a separate validation cohort of around 110 different subjects was used. HLA typing covered class I and class II loci at four-digit resolution. The study profiled the T cell repertoires of 500 to 800 subjects by immunosequencing and related them to cytomegalovirus serostatus. Rather than using new phenotypic data, the later analysis identified candidate immune exposures from TCR beta sequences and from how often those sequences occurred across donors. In a later analysis, previously published TCR beta repertoires from 666 donors were re-analyzed and high-resolution HLA genotyping was added so that TCR occurrence patterns could be studied. The study was designed to test whether signatures of past pathogen exposure could be identified by cataloging public T cell receptors. On average, roughly 200,000 unique TCR beta nucleotide sequences were sequenced per donor among 350 to 400 genotyped donors of the cohort, with about 19% of those sequences being non-productive. An earlier analysis of around 580 of the donors used high-throughput TCR beta sequencing to judge whether each TCR beta V gene segment behaved as functional or pseudogenic. Every repertoire in the discovery cohort had been generated on one and the same sequencing platform. An early release covering roughly 580 HLA-typed donors comprised approximately 300 gigabases of sequencing data and around 86 million unique TCR sequences. About 5 DR-DQ haplotypes were handled as single units for association and clustering, since linkage in the cohort was strong. High-throughput TCR immunosequencing, statistical association of individual TCRs with disease status, and machine learning were combined to predict cytomegalovirus infection status. The number of donors typed differed by locus, with roughly 620-630 for A, B, C, DRB1 and DQB1, more than 500 for DQA1, about 610 for DPA1, and some 450 for DPB1. Of the approximately 400 genotyped donors, 75% to 85% were placed in the genetic ancestry cluster associated with self-reported Caucasian donors.

What the study reported, not specific to this receptor: Three of the identified cytomegalovirus-associated TCR beta chains were confirmed in vitro to be specific for cytomegalovirus antigens. CMV serostatus was the only immune exposure information available for the cohort. Roughly uniform sequencing depth across donors was assumed in presence/absence analyses, although this assumption may not hold. In the study, around 150 TCR beta chains were listed as associated with cytomegalovirus. Linkage disequilibrium might explain the correlated functional status among segregating V segments, but an unknown experimental factor could not be ruled out. In an earlier analysis of about 550 of the donors, most TCR beta V segments were observed in productive rearrangements about 90% or about 30% of the time, broadly matching IMGT annotations. The classifier was reported to diagnose cytomegalovirus status with high specificity and sensitivity in both the original cohort and the validation cohort. Compared with the approximately 670-donor mean, donors in an Asian-associated ancestry cluster had fewer N-insertions in productive TCRs, according to a later genetic analysis. While some public TCRs were present in many individuals, most TCR sequences turned up only very rarely across donors. V-gene and J-gene trimming of TCR beta chains was associated with a missense DCLRE1C variant in a later genetic analysis, and the association was replicated in an independent cohort. Several of the top co-occurrence clusters appeared to be linked to parvovirus B19, influenza, CMV and Epstein-Barr virus, according to a later analysis. A further reported finding was that TCR beta sequences accurately predicted the HLA-A and HLA-B alleles for most subjects in the first cohort. A later analysis found that TCR association rates varied across HLA loci, with DRB1 alleles showing the most associated TCRs and HLA-C alleles the fewest. The sequencing pipeline was judged likely to have produced a cluster of highly shared sequence variants as a technical artifact. According to a later analysis, most CMV-associated TCR beta chains appeared to be HLA-restricted, and the HLA associations seemed to be driven largely by CMV exposure. Because counts were too low, about 17 rarely observed V segments, including chromosome 9 orphons, were excluded from the earlier analysis of a few hundred of the donors. The cohort was sequenced for TCR beta chains only, and without alpha or paired-chain data the features that could be detected were limited. A later analysis associated roughly 17,000 TCR beta sequences with specific HLA alleles at a false discovery rate of 0.05. Because HLA typing was missing for some donors at each locus, association tests included only the typed subset. Some IMGT-functional V segments, including TRBV6-2 and TRBV6-3, could not be told apart with the 87-base-pair reads, so those segments were excluded. Assigning TCR associations to individual alleles was difficult when HLA alleles, especially DR and DQ, strongly co-occurred. The authors suggested that the approach could potentially be generalized to other disease states and immunological phenotypes. In a later analysis, HLA-associated TCR beta chains were found to be more clonally expanded and to have lower generation probabilities than equally common non-associated chains.

Taken from the germline V gene, the CDR1 and CDR2 loops are SGHTA and FQGNSA. The CDR3 sequence holds 15 residues, the cysteine and phenylalanine included. Here the CDR3 DNA is all that survives: 45 bases in frame from base 1. V loses 5 bases at its end and J loses 2 bases; junction bases beyond the gene matches: 6. The cohort consisted of 600 to 700 healthy bone marrow donors. At the time of sampling, all cohort members were nominally healthy, though unrecorded immune exposures were likely present. The donor tested CMV seronegative and was one of the 352 seronegative cohort members. Each donor provided a peripheral blood sample, and peripheral blood mononuclear cells were used for TCR beta sequencing. Genomic DNA extraction from the blood cell samples was performed with the Qiagen DNeasy Blood Extraction Kit. As for this clone: Its antigen remains unidentified.

Library preparation was by the immunoSEQ multiplex PCR assay. A mixture of 60 forward primers for TCR Vbeta segments and 13 reverse primers for TCR Jbeta segments was used in the multiplex PCR. The CDR3 region of rearranged TCR beta genes was amplified from genomic DNA with a multiplex PCR assay. The Illumina HiSeq System was used to sequence the amplified TCR beta libraries as 87-base-pair reads. From the authors' description of their analysis: A later analysis tallied tens of millions of unique TCR beta chains across the 700 or so repertoires, and about 10 million of those chains were shared by two or more donors. Raw reads were error-corrected and collapsed into unique sequences with a nearest-neighbor algorithm that merged closely related sequences to remove PCR and sequencing errors. V, D and J gene segments were assigned by aligning CDR3 sequences to IMGT reference sequences. For a sequence to be retained, a match of at least six nucleotides was required to both a V gene segment and a J gene segment. Rearrangements were called productive when the CDR3 lacked stop codons and stayed in frame with V and J; all others were non-productive. Following IMGT convention, CDR3 was defined as the stretch from the second conserved V-encoded cysteine up to the conserved J-encoded phenylalanine. The earlier analysis of a few hundred of the donors excluded any sequence lacking an unambiguous match to a single V gene segment. An earlier analysis of 587 of the donors called V segments functional above 56.7% productive rearrangements and segregating when the between-donor standard deviation exceeded 5%. To diagnose cytomegalovirus status from the catalog of TCR beta chain sequences, a statistical classification framework was built. V and J gene assignment, in a later analysis, came from comparing TCR nucleotide sequences with IMGT/GENE-DB human TR gene sequences. Using the TCRdist pipeline, a later analysis assigned CDR3 sequences along with most-parsimonious VDJ recombination scenarios. In a later analysis, each TCR beta chain was defined by its CDR3 amino acid sequence together with its V-gene family, and reads without a unique V-gene family were excluded. To address suspected cross-contamination and a sequencing artifact, a later analysis removed around 590 highly shared, low-generation-probability nucleotide sequences. A later analysis calculated a clonal expansion index for each public chain from normalized within-repertoire ranks of inferred template counts. In a later analysis, generation probabilities were computed using a VDJ recombination model fitted to out-of-frame rearrangements, and the results were checked against IGoR. In a later analysis, TCR-TCR, TCR-HLA and TCR-CMV co-occurrence was scored with hypergeometric tests, and a repertoire-size bias correction was applied to TCR pairs. To estimate false discovery rates, a later analysis permuted the HLA or CMV assignments 20 times. In a later analysis, co-occurring TCRs were grouped using DBSCAN, and TCRdist sequence similarity was added for clustering within HLA-allele-positive subsets. Co-occurrence clustering excluded repertoires with fewer than 30,000 or more than 120,000 public chains, plus five with anomalous nucleotide sharing. TCRdb took this table from immuneACCESS and kept in-frame rearrangements with V and J called. Such tables lack part of the clones; where checked against another copy, unresolved V genes explain under half of the gap, and the rest is unexplained. That table furnishes V, J and clone size, whereas the DNA furnished D and trimming. The record for this sample contains 50,000 to 60,000 clones. Roughly 4% of the sample goes to the ten largest clones.

Rearrangement joined TRBV7-2 to TRBJ2-7; TRBD2 matches 10 bases in the middle. This clonotype originated in a male donor in good health and CMV-seronegative. Sequencing input: PBMCs. The CDR3 in this case is CASSTYLAGAYEQYF. Read as DNA, the sequence is TGTGCCAGCAGCACCTACCTAGCGGGGGCCTACGAGCAGTACTTC.